The 16 T cell receptor beta chains listed next were all sequenced from one sample in a study of blood T cell repertoires in COVID-19. Some clones are missing from TCRdb's copy, which holds only in-frame ones; the method was immunoSEQ multiplex PCR. The sample holds tens of thousands of clones, approximately 82% seen once. Source material: peripheral blood. The origin of the receptors is a man aged 55 to 69 with acute or convalescent COVID-19.

The chain carries TRBV6-6 and TRBJ2-7; tentative D call: TRBD1 (6 bases). This CDR3 is 15 amino acids long. The V and J ends lost 3 bases and 1 base respectively, with 13 bases between them. The germline V gene encodes CDR1 MNHNY and CDR2 SVGAGI (reference sequence). The CDR3 bases are TGTGCCAGCAGTTATCGCCGGACAGCATCCTACGAGCAGTACTTC. Protein product: CASSYRRTASYEQYF.

V is TRBV11-2 and J is TRBJ1-2; D perhaps matches TRBD1 (6 bases). Germline CDR1 is SGHAT and CDR2 is FQNNGV. The CDR3 runs 13 residues. V was pared by 4 bases and J by 4 bases, with 10 bases between. The CDR3 bases are TGTGCCAGCAGCTCCACAGGGTCCTATGGCTACACCTTC. Translating gives CASSSTGSYGYTF.

The gene calls are TRBV5-4 and TRBJ2-5; D is perhaps TRBD2 (6 bases). CDR3 size: 15 residues. CDR1 is SGHNT, CDR2 YYREEE, per germline (reference sequence). Trimming took off 0 bases at V and 4 bases at J, with 13 bases between the two ends. This chain's CDR3 is CASSLDGGGGETQYF. For the CDR3, the DNA is TGTGCCAGCAGCTTGGACGGGGGAGGAGGAGAGACCCAGTACTTC.

With regard to this clone: At one boundary the junction diverges from the germline segment, which might be a read error. The rearrangement links TRBV7-7 to TRBJ2-5; D might be TRBD1 (6 bases). Germline V gives CDR1 SSHAT, CDR2 FNYEAQ (reference sequence). The CDR3 is 15 amino acids. CDR3: CASSLDGDRQETQYF. CDR3 DNA: TGTGCTAGCAGCTTAGATGGAGACAGGCAAGAGACCCAGTACTTC.

The rearrangement links TRBV19 to TRBJ1-1; D gene ambiguous. V lost 6 bases to trimming and J lost 1 base, with 12 bases between them. Germline V CDR1 and CDR2: LNHDA, SQIVND (reference sequence). CDR3 length: 14 amino acids. In DNA, the CDR3 is TGTGCCAGTAGGCCGAGGCTATGGAACACTGAAGCTTTCTTT. This sequence encodes CASRPRLWNTEAFF.

V is TRBV6-5 and J is TRBJ1-1, with TRBD1 matching 10 bases. This CDR3 comprises 14 residues. Germline lookup yields CDR1 MNHEY and CDR2 SVGAGI. V gave up 7 bases and J gave up 6 bases; unmatched junction bases: 8. The CDR3 protein is CASNVDRGQAEAFF. CDR3 coding DNA: TGTGCCAGCAACGTAGACAGGGGGCAGGCTGAAGCTTTCTTT.

This clone has a single count. This chain connects TRBV7-2 to TRBJ1-6; a possible D gene is TRBD1 (5 bases). V was shortened by 2 bases and J by 9 bases, with 17 bases between the two germline ends. Germline V gene lookup returns CDR1 SGHTA and CDR2 FQGNSA. The CDR3 spans 16 residues. CDR3 bases: TGTGCCAGCAGCTTATGGGGGGGTTCTTCGGTTTCACCCCTCCACTTT. As protein: CASSLWGGSSVSPLHF.

This chain uses TRBV4-1 with TRBJ1-5; no reliable D call. CDR1 and CDR2 (germline): MGHRA, YSYEKL. The V end was cut by 2 bases, the J end by 5 bases, with 16 bases between. This CDR3 spans 16 amino acids. The CDR3 sequence: CASSQTVEQNYQPQHF. As DNA, the CDR3 is TGCGCCAGCAGCCAAACCGTGGAACAGAATTATCAGCCCCAGCATTTT.

This clone appeared once. The chain couples TRBV5-1 to TRBJ1-3, with D possibly being TRBD1 (5 bases). V was shortened by 3 bases and J by 0 bases, with 10 bases between the two germline ends. Germline assignment: CDR1 SGHRS and CDR2 YFSETQ. The CDR3 extends over 15 amino acids. The CDR3, as DNA: TGCGCCAGCAGCTGGGACTGGAGCTCTGGAAACACCATATATTTT. Translated: CASSWDWSSGNTIYF. The full variable domain, with the rest looked up from reference TRBV5-1 and TRBJ1-3, is KAGVTQTPRYLIKTRGQQVTLSCSPISGHRSVSWYQQTPGQGLQFLFEYFSETQRNKGNFPGRFSGRQFSNSRSEMNVSTLELGDSALYLCASSWDWSSGNTIYFGEGSWLTVV.

The chain couples TRBV29-1 to TRBJ1-1, with D tentatively TRBD1 (6 bases). The V and J ends lost 0 bases and 3 bases respectively, with 14 bases between them. The CDR3 extends over 15 amino acids. Germline lookup yields CDR1 SQVTM and CDR2 ANQGSEA. This CDR3 reads CSVEDPPGAYTEAFF. CDR3 coding DNA: TGCAGCGTTGAAGACCCTCCAGGGGCGTACACTGAAGCTTTCTTT.

The chain joins TRBV28 to TRBJ2-1; a weak D match, TRBD1 (6 bases). Trimming removed 3 bases at V and 3 bases at J, with 12 bases between. Germline CDR1 is MDHEN and CDR2 is SYDVKM. The CDR3 contains 15 residues. As DNA, the CDR3 is TGTGCCAGCAGTTTTCCGGGACACATCTACAATGAGCAGTTCTTC. This encodes CASSFPGHIYNEQFF.

The gene calls are TRBV19 and TRBJ1-5; 8 positions agree with TRBD1. CDR1 is LNHDA and CDR2 is SQIVND in the germline V gene (reference sequence). The length of the CDR3 is 17 residues. V lost 5 bases to trimming and J lost 8 bases; unmatched junction nucleotides: 17. The CDR3 region has the DNA TGTGCCAGTAGTCCTCGCCCCGGACAGGGCGGGCATGAGCCCCAGCATTTT. Its translation: CASSPRPGQGGHEPQHF.

V usage is TRBV19 and J usage is TRBJ2-7; 7 positions agree with TRBD1. CDR3 length: 14 amino acids. The germline gives CDR1 LNHDA, CDR2 SQIVND (reference sequence). With V trimmed by 3 bases and J by 3 bases, 5 bases remained unmatched. Here the CDR3 reads CASSMSGDSYEQYF. In DNA, the CDR3 is TGTGCCAGTAGTATGTCCGGGGACAGCTACGAGCAGTACTTC.

The rearrangement links TRBV19 to TRBJ1-5; no firm D call. V was clipped by 0 bases and J by 4 bases, with 10 bases between them. The CDR3 covers 15 residues. Germline V gene sequence: CDR1 LNHDA, CDR2 SQIVND (reference sequence). The CDR3 DNA sequence: TGTGCCAGTAGTATAGATAGACACGGAAATCAGCCCCAGCATTTT. Its protein product is CASSIDRHGNQPQHF. Full variable domain (missing parts from reference TRBV19 and TRBJ1-5): DGGITQSPKYLFRKEGQNVTLSCEQNLNHDAMYWYRQDPGQGLRLIYYSQIVNDFQKGDIAEGYSVSREKKESFPLTVTSAQKNPTAFYLCASSIDRHGNQPQHFGDGTRLSIL.

This chain joins TRBV7-6 and TRBJ1-5, with 7 positions matching TRBD1. The V and J ends lost 1 base and 4 bases, in that order; junction bases with no gene match: 4. This CDR3 spans 15 amino acids. CDR1 is SGHVS, CDR2 FNYEAQ, per germline. The CDR3 here is CASSLGGQLNQPQHF. The CDR3 region has the DNA TGTGCCAGCAGCTTAGGGGGACAGCTGAATCAGCCCCAGCATTTT.

About this clone: Its ends do not fully match the called genes, so a read error is possible. This rearrangement joins TRBV19 to TRBJ2-3, with TRBD2 identical over 8 bases. This CDR3 region has 15 residues. Germline V gene sequence: CDR1 LNHDA, CDR2 SQIVND (reference sequence). The CDR3 DNA is TGTGCCAGTCTGAGGGTAGCGGGACAATCAGATGCGCAGTATTTT. Its translation is CASLRVAGQSDAQYF.